Listed here are 27 T cell receptor beta chains from one sample, sequenced in a study of T cell changes during pregnancy in multiple sclerosis. Clones were read by immunoSEQ multiplex PCR, and TCRdb kept only the in-frame ones, dropping some. Of 50,000 or so clones listed, 85% to 95% are singletons. The sequencing here drew on CD4+ T cells from peripheral blood mononuclear cells, taken in the third trimester of pregnancy. These receptors originate from a female donor with multiple sclerosis, enrolled in a pregnancy study.

J is TRBJ1-1 and V is TRBV7-3; D is uncertain. Trimming shortened V by 4 bases and J by 0 bases, and 6 bases separated the two germline ends. CDR1 and CDR2 from the germline V gene are SGHTA and FQGTGA. The CDR3 is made up of 13 amino acids. The CDR3 protein is CASSSGLNTEAFF. The CDR3 bases are TGTGCCAGCAGCTCCGGTCTGAACACTGAAGCTTTCTTT.

The V and J genes are TRBV9 and TRBJ1-6; 9 positions agree with TRBD1. This CDR3 spans 16 amino acids. Trimming took 1 base from V and 9 from J; bases not matched to a gene: 8. CDR1 and CDR2 (germline): SGDLS, YYNGEE. DNA for the CDR3: TGTGCCAGCAGCGTAAGTCCGGGACAGGGTGGTTCACCCCTCCACTTT. Translated, it gives CASSVSPGQGGSPLHF.

This clone was picked up one time. The chain employs TRBV14 and TRBJ1-1; 7 bases are shared with TRBD1. The CDR3 has 12 residues. V shed 3 bases, J shed 11 bases, and the junction held 6 bases outside the gene matches. The germline V gene encodes CDR1 SGHDN and CDR2 FVKESK. This CDR3 is CASSQDKGAAFF. The DNA for the CDR3 is TGTGCCAGCAGCCAGGACAAGGGGGCCGCTTTCTTT.

V usage is TRBV5-4 and J usage is TRBJ2-5; 10 bases are a match to TRBD2. CDR3 size: 16 residues. The germline V gene has CDR1 SGHNT and CDR2 YYREEE (reference sequence). Trimming took 0 bases from V and 5 from J; bases not matched to a gene: 7. CDR3 region: CASSLEASGGGETQYF. As DNA, the CDR3 is TGTGCCAGCAGCTTGGAAGCTAGCGGGGGCGGGGAGACCCAGTACTTC.

The J gene is TRBJ1-4, the V gene TRBV6-1; no firm D call. Trimming removed 7 bases from V and 8 bases from J, with 8 bases in between. This CDR3 is 11 amino acids long. The germline V gene has CDR1 MNHNS and CDR2 SASEGT. This CDR3 reads CASNSQEKLFF. In DNA, the CDR3 is TGTGCCAGCAACTCACAGGAAAAACTGTTTTTT.

This clone was counted once. The rearrangement joins TRBV7-2 to TRBJ1-5; possibly TRBD1 for D (5 bases). Trimming took 1 base from V and 2 from J, leaving 9 bases between them. CDR1 SGHTA and CDR2 FQGNSA come from the germline V gene. There are 15 residues in the CDR3. The CDR3 reads CASSLDGGGNQPQHF. In nucleotides, the CDR3 is TGTGCCAGCAGCTTAGACGGGGGTGGCAATCAGCCCCAGCATTTT.

This rearrangement joins TRBV18 to TRBJ2-5; 7 bases are shared with TRBD1. With V trimmed by 3 bases and J by 6 bases, 4 bases remained unmatched. Germline V gives CDR1 KGHSH, CDR2 LQKENI. There are 13 residues in the CDR3. The CDR3 region is CASSPPTGKTQYF. The CDR3 coding sequence is TGTGCCAGCTCACCGCCGACAGGGAAGACCCAGTACTTC.

The chain couples TRBV9 to TRBJ1-4; 11 bases are a match to TRBD1. This CDR3 has 14 amino acids. Germline V gives CDR1 SGDLS, CDR2 YYNGEE. J was trimmed by 6 bases and V by 4 bases; bases with no gene match: 2. The CDR3 protein is CASSPGQGDEKLFF. CDR3 sequence (DNA): TGTGCCAGCAGCCCGGGACAGGGGGATGAAAAACTGTTTTTT. The full variable domain, completed using reference TRBV9 and TRBJ1-4, is DSGVTQTPKHLITATGQRVTLRCSPRSGDLSVYWYQQSLDQGLQFLIQYYNGEERAKGNILERFSAQQFPDLHSELNLSSLELGDSALYFCASSPGQGDEKLFFGSGTQLSVL.

The chain uses TRBV6-5 and TRBJ1-2, with TRBD1 matching over 9 bases. The CDR3 sequence is 14 residues long. The ends lost 2 bases at V and 8 bases at J; junction bases unmatched: 6. Germline CDR1 is MNHEY and CDR2 is SVGAGI. The CDR3 spells CASSYDGTGIGYTF. The CDR3 DNA reads as TGTGCCAGCAGTTACGACGGGACAGGGATCGGCTACACCTTC.

The chain has TRBV5-1 and TRBJ2-5; D is possibly TRBD2 (6 bases). This CDR3 has 16 residues. Germline CDR1 SGHRS, CDR2 YFSETQ. The V end lost 0 bases, the J end lost 2 bases, and 14 bases lay between the germline ends. DNA for the CDR3: TGCGCCAGCAGCTTGGGGCGGGGCCTACCTCAAGAGACCCAGTACTTC. It encodes CASSLGRGLPQETQYF.

The chain uses TRBV6-1 and TRBJ1-2, with D maybe TRBD1 (5 bases). Germline loops: CDR1 MNHNS, CDR2 SASEGT. The CDR3 consists of 15 residues. Between the trimmed V and J ends, which lost 8 bases and 7 bases, there was a span of 23 bases. The CDR3 is CASWGTRGLGAGYTF. In DNA form, the CDR3 reads TGTGCCAGCTGGGGGACTCGGGGTCTTGGGGCTGGCTACACCTTC.

The V and J genes are TRBV7-2 and TRBJ2-5; D is possibly TRBD2 (5 bases). The length of the CDR3 is 12 residues. CDR1 is SGHTA, CDR2 FQGNSA, per germline. V lost 4 bases, J lost 7 bases, and 10 bases lay in between. Here the CDR3 DNA reads TGTGCCAGCAGCTCCTACAGCGGGACCCAGTACTTC. Its protein is CASSSYSGTQYF.

The chain uses TRBV2 and TRBJ2-3; 8 bases agree with TRBD2. Germline CDR1 and CDR2: SNHLY and FYNNEI. This CDR3 region has 14 residues. After removal of 8 bases from V and 0 bases from J, the junction contained 4 bases not matched to a gene. The CDR3 DNA is TGTGCCAGCCTACTAGCGGAAAGCACAGATACGCAGTATTTT. Its protein product is CASLLAESTDTQYF.

The chain employs TRBV9 and TRBJ2-7; 7 nucleotides agree with TRBD1. CDR1 and CDR2 from the germline V gene are SGDLS and YYNGEE. V lost 4 bases to trimming and J lost 0 bases; unmatched junction nucleotides: 7. This CDR3 is built from 15 residues. The CDR3 nucleotides read TGTGCCAGCAGCCCCGGGACAGACTACTCCTACGAGCAGTACTTC. Its protein product is CASSPGTDYSYEQYF. Combining the CDR3 with reference TRBV9 and TRBJ2-7 gives the whole variable domain DSGVTQTPKHLITATGQRVTLRCSPRSGDLSVYWYQQSLDQGLQFLIQYYNGEERAKGNILERFSAQQFPDLHSELNLSSLELGDSALYFCASSPGTDYSYEQYFGPGTRLTVT.

V is TRBV15 and J is TRBJ2-1, with 8 bases identical to TRBD1. The J segment lost 9 bases and the V segment lost 5 bases, leaving 12 bases of the junction unmatched. This CDR3 contains 15 residues. In germline, CDR1 is LNHNV, CDR2 YYDKDF (reference sequence). CDR3 loop: CATSPSRTGLSEQFF. The CDR3 nucleotides read TGTGCCACCAGCCCTTCCAGGACAGGGCTAAGTGAGCAGTTCTTC.

This clone was picked up a small number of times. The V and J genes are TRBV18 and TRBJ2-1; TRBD1 might be the D (6 bases). The CDR3 extends over 15 amino acids. V was shortened by 5 bases and J by 4 bases, with 15 bases between the two germline ends. Germline-derived CDR1 and CDR2 are KGHSH and LQKENI. This CDR3 is CASSRLTTGYNEQFF. CDR3 DNA: TGTGCCAGCTCAAGGTTGACGACAGGTTACAATGAGCAGTTCTTC.

The J gene is TRBJ1-4, the V gene TRBV5-1; 9 nucleotides agree with TRBD1. Losses at the gene ends were 3 bases for V and 6 bases for J; bases not matched to a gene: 3. The CDR3 is 14 residues long. Germline V lookup: CDR1 SGHRS, CDR2 YFSETQ. Written as DNA, the CDR3 is TGCGCCAGCAGCTATTACAGGGGGCATGAAAAACTGTTTTTT. It yields the protein CASSYYRGHEKLFF.

Concerning this clone: At one boundary the junction diverges from the germline segment, which might be a read error. Other DNA sequences in the sample encode the same CDR3. V usage is TRBV7-2 and J usage is TRBJ2-5; perhaps TRBD2 as D (7 bases). The CDR3 is made up of 18 amino acids. Germline CDR1 reads SGHTA; CDR2 reads FQGNSA. CDR3 region: CASSHQLGGPLLQETQYF. The DNA for the CDR3 is TGTGCCAGCAGTCACCAACTCGGGGGGCCACTGTTGCAAGAAACCCAGTACTTC.

The chain carries TRBV5-1 and TRBJ1-1; 7 bases fit TRBD1. The J segment lost 1 base and the V segment lost 4 bases, leaving 7 bases of the junction unmatched. From germline, CDR1 is SGHRS and CDR2 YFSETQ. The CDR3 loop spans 15 amino acids. As DNA, the CDR3 is TGCGCCAGCAGCCCTACACAGGGGCGGAACACTGAAGCTTTCTTT. It is translated as CASSPTQGRNTEAFF.

The rearrangement uses TRBV4-3 and TRBJ2-3; 9 nucleotides align to TRBD2. This CDR3 spans 16 amino acids. The germline V gene has CDR1 LGHNA and CDR2 YSLEER. Germline trimming cut 0 bases from V and 1 base from J; bases unmatched to any gene: 2. CDR3 amino acids: CASSQDSSGGTDTQYF. CDR3 DNA: TGCGCCAGCAGCCAAGACTCTAGCGGGGGCACAGATACGCAGTATTTT.

This chain connects TRBV7-8 to TRBJ2-1; 7 nucleotides agree with TRBD1. J was trimmed by 4 bases and V by 0 bases; bases with no gene match: 12. In germline, CDR1 is SGHVS, CDR2 FQNEAQ. This CDR3 has 18 amino acids. The CDR3 protein is CASSLAALPTTGYNEQFF. CDR3 sequence (DNA): TGTGCCAGCAGCTTAGCGGCCCTACCCACGACAGGGTACAATGAGCAGTTCTTC.

This rearrangement joins TRBV7-9 to TRBJ1-2; 8 nucleotides align to TRBD1. The trim removed 5 bases at V and 8 bases at J, leaving 7 bases unmatched. Germline V gene sequence: CDR1 SEHNR, CDR2 FQNEAQ (reference sequence). This CDR3 comprises 13 residues. CDR3 in amino acids: CASSPGGVGGYTF. CDR3 DNA sequence: TGTGCCAGCAGCCCAGGGGGCGTAGGGGGCTACACCTTC.

The chain is built from TRBV10-2 and TRBJ2-4, with TRBD1 identical over 8 bases. J gave up 7 bases and V 4 bases, and 9 bases lay outside the gene matches. Germline V lookup: CDR1 WSHSY, CDR2 SAAADI. This CDR3 has 15 residues. Here the CDR3 reads CASSARTGLRNIQYF. The CDR3 region has the DNA TGCGCCAGCAGTGCGAGGACAGGGCTTAGGAACATTCAGTACTTC.

V usage is TRBV21-1 and J usage is TRBJ2-2; TRBD2 reflects the table's D call only, with no check against the DNA. TRBV21-1 is deemed a pseudogene. The CDR3 spans 15 residues. The CDR3 sequence: CASSQAPGGVGELFF. Here the CDR3 DNA reads TGTGCCAGCAGCCAGGCCCCCGGGGGGGTCGGGGAGCTGTTTTTT.

Regarding this clone: Other DNA sequences in this specimen translate into the identical CDR3. V usage is TRBV5-6 and J usage is TRBJ1-1; D might be TRBD1 (6 bases). The CDR3 has 15 residues. V was pared by 4 bases and J by 1 base, with 14 bases between. Germline values: CDR1 SGHDT, CDR2 YYEEEE. The CDR3 here is CASSPGTGRNTEAFF. The CDR3, as DNA: TGTGCCAGCAGCCCTGGCACAGGGAGGAACACTGAAGCTTTCTTT. Based on the CDR3 plus reference TRBV5-6 and TRBJ1-1, the full variable domain is DAGVTQSPTHLIKTRGQQVTLRCSPKSGHDTVSWYQQALGQGPQFIFQYYEEEERQRGNFPDRFSGHQFPNYSSELNVNALLLGDSALYLCASSPGTGRNTEAFFGQGTRLTVV.

The V call is TRBV5-6, the J call TRBJ2-7, with 7 bases fitting TRBD1. Trimming took 4 bases from V and 5 from J; bases not matched to a gene: 6. This CDR3 contains 13 residues. Germline assignment: CDR1 SGHDT and CDR2 YYEEEE. The CDR3 is CASSPGQRNEQYF. Here the CDR3 DNA reads TGTGCCAGCAGCCCGGGACAGCGAAACGAGCAGTACTTC. Variable domain in full (rest from reference TRBV5-6 and TRBJ2-7): DAGVTQSPTHLIKTRGQQVTLRCSPKSGHDTVSWYQQALGQGPQFIFQYYEEEERQRGNFPDRFSGHQFPNYSSELNVNALLLGDSALYLCASSPGQRNEQYFGPGTRLTVT.

The V call is TRBV2, the J call TRBJ1-3; 10 positions agree with TRBD1. Trimming removed 7 bases from V and 4 bases from J; junction bases left unmatched: 7. Per germline, CDR1 SNHLY and CDR2 FYNNEI. This CDR3 contains 15 residues. CDR3 sequence reads: CASKPDRGLGNTIYF. The CDR3 DNA follows: TGTGCCAGCAAACCGGACAGGGGGTTAGGAAACACCATATATTTT.